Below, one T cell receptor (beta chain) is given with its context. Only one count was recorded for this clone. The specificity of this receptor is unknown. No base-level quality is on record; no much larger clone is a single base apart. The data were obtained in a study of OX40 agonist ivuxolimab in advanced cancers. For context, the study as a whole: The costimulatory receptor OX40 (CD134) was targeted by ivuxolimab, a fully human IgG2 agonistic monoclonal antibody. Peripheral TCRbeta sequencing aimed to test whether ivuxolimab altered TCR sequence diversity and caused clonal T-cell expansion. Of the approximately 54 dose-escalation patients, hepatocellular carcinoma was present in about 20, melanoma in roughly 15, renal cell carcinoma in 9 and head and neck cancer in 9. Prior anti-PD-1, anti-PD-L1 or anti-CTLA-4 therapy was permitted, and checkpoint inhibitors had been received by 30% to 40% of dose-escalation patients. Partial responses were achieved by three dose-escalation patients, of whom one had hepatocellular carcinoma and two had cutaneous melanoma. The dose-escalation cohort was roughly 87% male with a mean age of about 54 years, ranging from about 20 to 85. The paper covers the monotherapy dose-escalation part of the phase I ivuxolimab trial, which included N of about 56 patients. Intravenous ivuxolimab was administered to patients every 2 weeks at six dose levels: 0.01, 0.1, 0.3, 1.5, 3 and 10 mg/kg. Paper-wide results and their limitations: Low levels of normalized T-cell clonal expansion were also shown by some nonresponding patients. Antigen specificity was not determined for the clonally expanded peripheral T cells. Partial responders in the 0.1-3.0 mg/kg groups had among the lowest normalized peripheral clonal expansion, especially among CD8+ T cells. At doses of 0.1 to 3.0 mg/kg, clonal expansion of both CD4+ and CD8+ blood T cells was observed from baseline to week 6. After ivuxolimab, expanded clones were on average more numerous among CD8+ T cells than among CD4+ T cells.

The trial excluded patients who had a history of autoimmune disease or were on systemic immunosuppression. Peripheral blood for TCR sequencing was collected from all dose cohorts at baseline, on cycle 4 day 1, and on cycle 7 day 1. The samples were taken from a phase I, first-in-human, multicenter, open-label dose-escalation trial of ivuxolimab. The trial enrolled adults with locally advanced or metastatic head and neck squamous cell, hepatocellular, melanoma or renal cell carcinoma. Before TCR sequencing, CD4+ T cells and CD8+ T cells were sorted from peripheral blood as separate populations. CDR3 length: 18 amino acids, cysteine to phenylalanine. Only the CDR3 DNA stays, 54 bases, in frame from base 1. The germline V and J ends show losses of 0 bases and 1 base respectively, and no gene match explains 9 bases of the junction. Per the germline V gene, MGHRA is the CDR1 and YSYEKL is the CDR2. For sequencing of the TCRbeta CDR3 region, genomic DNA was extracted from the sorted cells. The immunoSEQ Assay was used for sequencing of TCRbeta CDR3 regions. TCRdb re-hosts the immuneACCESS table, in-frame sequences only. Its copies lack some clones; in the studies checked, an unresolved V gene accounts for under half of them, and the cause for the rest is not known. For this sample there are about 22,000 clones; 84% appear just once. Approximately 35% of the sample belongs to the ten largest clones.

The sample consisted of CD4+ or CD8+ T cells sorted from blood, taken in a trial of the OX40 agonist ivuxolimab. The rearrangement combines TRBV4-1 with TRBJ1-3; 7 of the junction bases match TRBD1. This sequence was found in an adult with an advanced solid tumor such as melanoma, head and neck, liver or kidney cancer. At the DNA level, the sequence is TGCGCCAGCAGCCAAGATCCCCCGGACAGGACTTCTGGAAACACCATATATTTT. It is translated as CASSQDPPDRTSGNTIYF.